This T cell receptor (beta chain) was obtained from a study of response to subunit inactivated influenza vaccine. CDR3 length: 17 residues. Germline CDR1 ENHRY, CDR2 SYGVKD. V lost 0 bases, J lost 4 bases, and 6 bases stayed unmatched. This clonotype showed up just a few times. Each CDR3 protein is one row after TCRdb ran MiXCR on the RT-PCR reads. The sample contains about 540,000 distinct CDR3 sequences, around a quarter of which appear only once. The data also belong to a second study, concerning T cells expressing NK-cell markers. As reported in that work: It was by 5'RACE template switching with UMIs that TCR beta cDNA was made.

V usage is TRBV10-3 and J usage is TRBJ2-1, with 10 bases fitting TRBD2. This receptor was obtained from a man aged 50-59 years who received an inactivated influenza vaccine. The input for sequencing was CD4+ T cells sorted from PBMCs, taken about 12 days after vaccination. Here the CDR3 reads CAISESTSGFVYNEQFF. CDR3 DNA sequence: TGTGCCATCAGTGAGTCGACTAGCGGGTTTGTTTACAATGAGCAGTTCTTC.